This T cell receptor beta chain is from a study of blood T cell repertoires in COVID-19 (dated by TCRdb to 2019 to 2021). For the wider study: The collaborator samples originated in the United States, Italy and Spain and spanned the acute and convalescent phases of COVID-19. Nearly every sample came with metadata listing a de-identified subject ID, COVID-19 status, age in years and sex. The prospective study material was composed of cDNA or gDNA derived from T cells, B-cell-depleted T cells, or PBMCs. Deeply sampled blood TCRbeta repertoires from subjects exposed to, actively infected with, or recovered from COVID-19 were included in the dataset. Where available, HLA class I and class II types were obtained from metadata supplied by the sample provider rather than from assay-based typing. Samples came from the ongoing ImmuneRACE study (first 160 participants) plus 1,254 subjects from 6 global collaborators. The repertoires were released in a freely available public database intended as a resource for research on the immune response to SARS-CoV-2.

Summary of the overall study and its limitations: How much clinical and demographic metadata was included differed by source and by participant, and the metadata was provided uncurated.

One collaborating source in Seattle enrolled patients while the patients were actively infected and followed the patients over time throughout the course of disease. Collaborating institutions collected whole blood in K2EDTA tubes following their own protocols. Collaborator samples were shipped for TCRbeta analysis as frozen whole blood, isolated PBMCs, or DNA extracted from either sample type. The immunoSEQ Assay, a bias-controlled multiplex PCR, was used to amplify TCRbeta CDR3 regions from genomic DNA. The paper's processing steps were these. The number of nucleated cells in each sample was estimated from the amplification of reference gene primers within the assay. Sequence reads were collapsed and filtered to measure the absolute abundance of every unique TCRbeta CDR3 rearrangement. For each sample, productive Simpson clonality was calculated as the square root of Simpson's diversity index across productive rearrangements. TCRdb's version of the immuneACCESS table is confined to in-frame rearrangements and falls short of the full clone set. An unresolved V gene accounts for under half of the shortfall where checked; the remainder is of unknown origin. Clonal size and the V and J genes are those of that table, whereas D and trimming came from the DNA. The sample table contains fewer than 350,000 clones; only one count was recorded for about 91% of them. The top ten hold 1.5% to 2% of the sample.

Between the V and J ends, shortened by 1 base and 4 bases respectively, the junction contains 8 bases. Per the germline V gene, LGHNT is the CDR1 and FRNRAP is the CDR2. The CDR3, from cysteine to phenylalanine, totals 14 residues. Just CDR3 DNA is preserved here, 42 bases in frame from base 1. About this clone: Its antigen remains undetermined. No base quality information exists; no much larger clone differs at one position.

The chain links TRBV12-5 with TRBJ1-3; the D gene is perhaps TRBD1, from 5 matching bases. The clonotype comes from a woman aged 25 to 39 with COVID-19, enrolled during active disease. The sequencing sample was made of peripheral blood. The DNA sequence is given as TGTGCTAGTGGTTTGGCAGGGTGGGGAAACACCATATATTTT. It translates as CASGLAGWGNTIYF.